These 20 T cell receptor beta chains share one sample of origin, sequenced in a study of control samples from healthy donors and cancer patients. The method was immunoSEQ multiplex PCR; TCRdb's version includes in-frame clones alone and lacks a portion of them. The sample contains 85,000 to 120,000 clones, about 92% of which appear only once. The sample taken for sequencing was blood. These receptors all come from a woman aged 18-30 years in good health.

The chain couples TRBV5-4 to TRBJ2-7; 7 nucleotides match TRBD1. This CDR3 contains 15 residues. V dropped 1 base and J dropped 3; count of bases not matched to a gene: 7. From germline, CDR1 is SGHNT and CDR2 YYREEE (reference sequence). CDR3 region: CASSLIFGTDYEQYF. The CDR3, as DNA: TGTGCCAGCAGCTTGATATTCGGGACAGACTACGAGCAGTACTTC.

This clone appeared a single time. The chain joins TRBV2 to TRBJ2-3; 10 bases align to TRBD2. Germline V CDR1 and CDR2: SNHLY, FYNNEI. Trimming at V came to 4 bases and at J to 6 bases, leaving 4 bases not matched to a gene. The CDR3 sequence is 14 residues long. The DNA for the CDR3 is TGTGCCAGCAGTGCTAGCGGGAGAGGGGATACGCAGTATTTT. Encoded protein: CASSASGRGDTQYF.

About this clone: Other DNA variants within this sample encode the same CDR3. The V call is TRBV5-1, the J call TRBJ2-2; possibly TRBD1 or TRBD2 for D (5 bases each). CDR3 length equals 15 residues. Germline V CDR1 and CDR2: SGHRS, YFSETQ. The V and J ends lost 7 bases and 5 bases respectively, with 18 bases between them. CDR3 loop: CASRPGTVGTGELFF. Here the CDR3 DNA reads TGCGCCAGCCGCCCGGGGACGGTCGGGACCGGGGAGCTGTTTTTT.

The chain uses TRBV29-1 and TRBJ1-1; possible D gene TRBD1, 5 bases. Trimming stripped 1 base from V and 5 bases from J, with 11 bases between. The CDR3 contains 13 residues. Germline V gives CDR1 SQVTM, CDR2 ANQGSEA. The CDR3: CSVEGRVGTEAFF. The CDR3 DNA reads TGCAGCGTTGAAGGCAGGGTAGGGACTGAAGCTTTCTTT.

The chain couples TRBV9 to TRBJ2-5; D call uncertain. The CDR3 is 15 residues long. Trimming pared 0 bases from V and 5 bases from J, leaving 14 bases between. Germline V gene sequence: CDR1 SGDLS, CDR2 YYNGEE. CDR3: CASSVESTPRETQYF. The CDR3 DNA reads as TGTGCCAGCAGCGTAGAGTCTACCCCTAGGGAGACCCAGTACTTC.

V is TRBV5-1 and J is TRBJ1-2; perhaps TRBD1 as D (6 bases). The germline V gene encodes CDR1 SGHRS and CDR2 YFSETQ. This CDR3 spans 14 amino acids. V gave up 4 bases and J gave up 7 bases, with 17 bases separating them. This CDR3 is CASSTDQGRAGYTF. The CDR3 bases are TGCGCCAGCAGCACTGATCAGGGGCGCGCTGGCTACACCTTC.

CDR3 sequence reads: CSAGLGVSNEQFF. CDR3 DNA: TGCAGCGCGGGACTAGGCGTCAGCAATGAGCAGTTCTTC. V gene TRBV29-1 combines with J gene TRBJ2-1; TRBD2 aligns across 8 bases. The CDR3 contains 13 residues. Losses at the gene ends were 7 bases for V and 6 bases for J; bases not matched to a gene: 8. The V gene's germline CDR1 is SQVTM and CDR2 ANQGSEA.

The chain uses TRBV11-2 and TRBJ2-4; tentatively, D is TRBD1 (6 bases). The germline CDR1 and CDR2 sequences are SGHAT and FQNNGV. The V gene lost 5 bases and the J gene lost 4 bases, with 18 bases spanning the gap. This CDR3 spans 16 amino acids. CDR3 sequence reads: CASSPQPGQTKNIQYF. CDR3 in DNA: TGTGCCAGCAGCCCCCAGCCCGGACAGACAAAAAACATTCAGTACTTC.

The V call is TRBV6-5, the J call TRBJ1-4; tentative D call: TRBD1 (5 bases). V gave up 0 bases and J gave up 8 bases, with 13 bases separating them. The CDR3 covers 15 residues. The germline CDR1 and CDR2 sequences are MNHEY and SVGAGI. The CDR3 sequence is CASSYSGRDQEKLFF. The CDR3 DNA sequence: TGTGCCAGCAGTTACTCGGGCAGGGACCAGGAAAAACTGTTTTTT.

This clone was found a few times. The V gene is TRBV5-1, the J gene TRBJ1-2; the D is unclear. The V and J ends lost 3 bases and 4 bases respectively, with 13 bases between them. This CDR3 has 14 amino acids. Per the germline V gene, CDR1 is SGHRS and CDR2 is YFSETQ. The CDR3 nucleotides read TGCGCCAGCAGCTCGCTCAAGAACCTCTATGGCTACACCTTC. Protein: CASSSLKNLYGYTF.

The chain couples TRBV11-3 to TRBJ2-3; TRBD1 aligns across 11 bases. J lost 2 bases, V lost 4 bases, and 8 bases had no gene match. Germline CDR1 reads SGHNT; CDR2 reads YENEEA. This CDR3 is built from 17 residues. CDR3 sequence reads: CASSSRTGGGFTDTQYF. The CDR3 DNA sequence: TGTGCCAGCAGCTCCCGGACAGGGGGCGGCTTCACAGATACGCAGTATTTT.

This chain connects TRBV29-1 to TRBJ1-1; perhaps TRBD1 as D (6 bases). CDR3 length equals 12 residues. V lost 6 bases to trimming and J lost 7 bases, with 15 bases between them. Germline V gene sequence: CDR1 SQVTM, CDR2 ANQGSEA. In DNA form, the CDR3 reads TGCAGCGTGGAGGGACAAACTTATGAAGCTTTCTTT. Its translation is CSVEGQTYEAFF.

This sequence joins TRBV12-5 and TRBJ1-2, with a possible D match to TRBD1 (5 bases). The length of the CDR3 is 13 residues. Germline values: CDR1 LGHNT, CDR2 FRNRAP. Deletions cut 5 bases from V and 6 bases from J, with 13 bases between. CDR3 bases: TGTGCTAGTGGTCTTCCGGGACTCAATGGCTACACCTTC. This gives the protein CASGLPGLNGYTF. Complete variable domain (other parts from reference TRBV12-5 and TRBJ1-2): DARVTQTPRHKVTEMGQEVTMRCQPILGHNTVFWYRQTMMQGLELLAYFRNRAPLDDSGMPKDRFSAEMPDATLATLKIQPSEPRDSAVYFCASGLPGLNGYTFGSGTRLTVV.

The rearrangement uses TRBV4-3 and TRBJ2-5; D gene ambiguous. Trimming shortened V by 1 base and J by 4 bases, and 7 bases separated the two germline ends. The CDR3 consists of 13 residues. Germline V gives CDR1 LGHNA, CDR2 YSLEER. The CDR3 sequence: CASSQVPVETQYF. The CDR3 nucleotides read TGCGCCAGCAGCCAAGTCCCGGTAGAGACCCAGTACTTC.

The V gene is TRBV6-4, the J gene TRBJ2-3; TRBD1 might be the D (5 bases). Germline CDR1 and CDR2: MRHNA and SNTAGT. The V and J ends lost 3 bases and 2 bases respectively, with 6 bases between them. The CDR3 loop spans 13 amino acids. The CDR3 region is CASSEDITDTQYF. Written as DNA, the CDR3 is TGTGCCAGCAGTGAGGACATCACAGATACGCAGTATTTT.

The CDR3 reads CASSRLENSGNTIYF. The CDR3 DNA reads TGTGCCAGCAGCCGTTTAGAGAACTCTGGAAACACCATATATTTT. The genes are TRBV14 and TRBJ1-3; D is undetermined. V was pared by 4 bases and J by 0 bases, with 10 bases between. The CDR3 consists of 15 residues. Looked up from germline, CDR1 is SGHDN and CDR2 is FVKESK.

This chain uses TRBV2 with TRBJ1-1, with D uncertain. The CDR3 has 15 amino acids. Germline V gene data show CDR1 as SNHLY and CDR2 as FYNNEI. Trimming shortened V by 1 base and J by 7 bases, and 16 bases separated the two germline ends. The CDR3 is CASSEEGGSWGEAFF. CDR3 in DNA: TGTGCCAGCAGTGAAGAAGGAGGCAGCTGGGGTGAAGCTTTCTTT.

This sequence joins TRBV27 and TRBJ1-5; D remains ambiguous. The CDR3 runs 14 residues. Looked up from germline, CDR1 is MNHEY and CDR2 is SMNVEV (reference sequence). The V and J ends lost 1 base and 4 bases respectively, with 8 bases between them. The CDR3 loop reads CASSLFSGNQPQHF. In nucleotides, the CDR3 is TGTGCCAGCAGTTTATTCAGCGGGAATCAGCCCCAGCATTTT.

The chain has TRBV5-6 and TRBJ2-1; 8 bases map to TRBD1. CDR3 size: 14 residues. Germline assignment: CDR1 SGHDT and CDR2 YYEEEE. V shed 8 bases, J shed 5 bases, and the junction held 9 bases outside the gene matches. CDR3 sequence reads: CASQGQAENNEQFF. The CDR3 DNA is TGTGCCAGTCAGGGACAGGCCGAAAACAATGAGCAGTTCTTC.

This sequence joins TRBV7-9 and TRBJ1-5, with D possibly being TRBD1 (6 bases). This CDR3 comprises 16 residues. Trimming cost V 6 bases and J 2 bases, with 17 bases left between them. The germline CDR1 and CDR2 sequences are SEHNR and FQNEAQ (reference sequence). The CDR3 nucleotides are TGTGCCAGCAGACTTCTTCCAGGGGAACGCAATCAGCCCCAGCATTTT. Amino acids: CASRLLPGERNQPQHF.